Listed here are 5 T cell receptor beta chains from one sample, sequenced in a study of cytomegalovirus exposure and HLA in healthy donors. The PCR had 60 Vbeta and 13 Jbeta primers. Repertoires were generated with immunoSEQ multiplex PCR, while TCRdb's copy carries only in-frame clones and drops some. Counted here are around 120,000 clones, approximately 80% occurring once; the ten biggest clones make up about 3%. Source material: PBMCs. The receptor set was obtained from a woman in her forties in good health and CMV-seropositive.

The rearrangement links TRBV10-3 to TRBJ1-4; a possible D gene is TRBD1 (5 bases). This CDR3 has 13 residues. Germline CDR1 is ENHRY and CDR2 is SYGVKD. The V gene lost 2 bases and the J gene lost 5 bases, with 6 bases spanning the gap. This CDR3 is CAISERQNEKLFF. The DNA for the CDR3 is TGTGCCATCAGTGAGAGACAGAATGAAAAACTGTTTTTT.

J is TRBJ1-5 and V is TRBV9; 8 positions match TRBD1. This CDR3 comprises 15 residues. Germline V lookup: CDR1 SGDLS, CDR2 YYNGEE. V lost 0 bases and J lost 7; bases outside the gene matches: 6. For the CDR3, the DNA is TGTGCCAGCAGCGTAGTCAGGGGGCAGAGGCAGCCCCAGCATTTT. The encoded protein is CASSVVRGQRQPQHF.

This chain joins TRBV7-2 and TRBJ1-3; 7 nucleotides line up with TRBD1. Trimming took 2 bases from V and 0 from J; bases not matched to a gene: 10. CDR1 is SGHTA and CDR2 is FQGNSA in the germline V gene. The CDR3 is 18 amino acids. CDR3 loop: CASSLRQGLLTSGNTIYF. The CDR3 nucleotides read TGTGCCAGCAGCTTAAGACAGGGCCTTCTCACCTCTGGAAACACCATATATTTT.

The V gene is TRBV7-9, the J gene TRBJ2-3; 11 positions agree with TRBD2. V shed 6 bases and J 2 bases; nucleotides not matched to a gene: 7. This CDR3 contains 16 residues. Germline V gene data show CDR1 as SEHNR and CDR2 as FQNEAQ (reference sequence). CDR3 DNA: TGTGCCAGCAGTCTCGGGACTAGCGGATTCACAGATACGCAGTATTTT. Encoded protein: CASSLGTSGFTDTQYF.

The chain combines TRBV12-5 with TRBJ2-3; tentatively, D is TRBD2 (6 bases). Germline CDR1 reads LGHNT; CDR2 reads FRNRAP. The V gene lost 1 base and the J gene lost 5 bases, with 13 bases spanning the gap. This CDR3 comprises 15 residues. The CDR3 DNA reads as TGTGCTAGTGGTTTGGCACTCGGAGGGTTAGATACGCAGTATTTT. Its translation is CASGLALGGLDTQYF.